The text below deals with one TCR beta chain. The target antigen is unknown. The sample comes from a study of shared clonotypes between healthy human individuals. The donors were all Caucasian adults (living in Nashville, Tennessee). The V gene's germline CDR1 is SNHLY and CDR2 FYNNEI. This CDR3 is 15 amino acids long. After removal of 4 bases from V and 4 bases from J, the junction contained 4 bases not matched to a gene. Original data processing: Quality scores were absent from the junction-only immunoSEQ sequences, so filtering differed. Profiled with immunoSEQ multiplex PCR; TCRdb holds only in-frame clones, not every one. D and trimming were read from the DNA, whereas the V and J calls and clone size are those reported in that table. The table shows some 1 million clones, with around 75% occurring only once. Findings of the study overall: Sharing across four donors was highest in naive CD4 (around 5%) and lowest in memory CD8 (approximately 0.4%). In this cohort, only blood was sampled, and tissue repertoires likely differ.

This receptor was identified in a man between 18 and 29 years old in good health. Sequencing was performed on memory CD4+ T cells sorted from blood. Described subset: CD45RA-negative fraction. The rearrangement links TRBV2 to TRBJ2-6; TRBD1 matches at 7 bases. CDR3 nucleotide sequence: TGTGCCAGCAGTGCCTCAGGGGGAGGGGCCAACGTCCTGACTTTC. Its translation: CASSASGGGANVLTF.